Listed below are T cell receptor beta chains from one sample, sequenced in a study of CD8 T cells in ankylosing spondylitis. MiXCR was run by TCRdb on the 5' RACE reads, yielding one entry per CDR3 protein. The table lists around 140,000 distinct CDR3 sequences, over 15% of them singletons, with 33% in the top ten. Material: blood, either unsorted or a sorted T cell fraction (not recorded which). The origin of the receptors is a male donor with ankylosing spondylitis. Each CDR3 is given without its conserved first and last residue.

>TRBV27|TRBJ2-1
ASSLLAGGSVYNEQF
>TRBV24-1|TRBJ2-1
ATSDAVGRPDSGRRYSYNEQF
>TRBV12-3/TRBV12-4|TRBJ2-7
ASSHLMKEQY
>TRBV6-1|TRBJ2-2
ASSRGWTRNTGELF
>TRBV5-1|TRBJ2-7
ASSLTGRPPYEQY
>TRBV6-5|TRBJ2-1
ASSYSDSHNEQF
>TRBV2|TRBJ2-7
ASTWDTSYEQY
>TRBV12-3/TRBV12-4|TRBJ2-2
ASSFWGQQNTGELF
>TRBV7-9|TRBJ1-2
ASSLAAGRDYGYT
>TRBV9|TRBJ2-1
ASSVEGSYNEQF
>TRBV7-8|TRBJ1-1
ASSLQANTEAF
>TRBV12-5|TRBJ1-1
ASGLEIVTEAF
>TRBV27|TRBJ2-2
ASSFMTSGNTGELF
>TRBV5-6|TRBJ1-5
ASSSGLSSNQPQH
>TRBV27|TRBJ2-2
ASSLSSRTGELF
>TRBV15|TRBJ2-4
ATSRESAGSKNIQY
>TRBV12-3/TRBV12-4|TRBJ2-7
ASSPTGQGGNEQY
>TRBV27|TRBJ1-5
ASSLFGYSNQPQH
>TRBV28|TRBJ1-1
ASSLDRKGPEAF
>TRBV4-2|TRBJ2-1
ASSQETSGGSYNEQF
>TRBV29-1|TRBJ1-2
SVEVAASTERYGYT
>TRBV20-1|TRBJ1-2
SVADRYYGYT
>TRBV12-3/TRBV12-4|TRBJ2-7
ASSLKGLGHEQY
>TRBV10-3|TRBJ1-2
AISEPGQKNYGYT
>TRBV9|TRBJ2-7
ASSGRDTSYEQY
>TRBV5-8|TRBJ2-6
ASSSEAGPGANVLT
>TRBV27|TRBJ2-7
ASSLSIPGSYEQY
>TRBV20-1|TRBJ2-1
SARIRVASGYNEQF
>TRBV5-1|TRBJ1-1
ASSLEGREVSGRNTEAF
>TRBV12-3/TRBV12-4|TRBJ2-1
ASSLAHNEQF
>TRBV5-1|TRBJ2-5
ASSWGTEQETQY
>TRBV29-1|TRBJ2-7
SVVSGRPSYEQY
>TRBV4-1|TRBJ2-7
ASSRGGTSSYEQY
>TRBV29-1|TRBJ2-1
SVEDRGHSYNEQF
>TRBV5-1|TRBJ2-7
ASSFSRGGDEQY
>TRBV12-3/TRBV12-4|TRBJ2-5
ASSSDRYQETQY
>TRBV28|TRBJ1-2
ASSLFTGANGYT
>TRBV9|TRBJ2-7
ASSVDAGEQY
>TRBV7-6|TRBJ1-1
ASSPEQGLEAF
>TRBV28|TRBJ2-3
ASLRLAASTDTQY
>TRBV27|TRBJ1-4
ASSRRPPTNEKLF
>TRBV29-1|TRBJ2-1
SVLAENEQF
>TRBV27|TRBJ1-1
ASSLLGDMNTEAF
>TRBV6-4|TRBJ2-2
ASRNFPAGGELF
>TRBV4-1|TRBJ2-7
ASRPQDRGRLYEQY
>TRBV7-9|TRBJ1-1
ASSHPLQPTEAF
>TRBV9|TRBJ2-1
ASGPAYEQF
>TRBV28|TRBJ2-1
ASSFGLSSYNEQF
>TRBV28|TRBJ2-7
ASSSYDVGLAVTYEQY
>TRBV27|TRBJ2-1
ASRRPWGGSEQF